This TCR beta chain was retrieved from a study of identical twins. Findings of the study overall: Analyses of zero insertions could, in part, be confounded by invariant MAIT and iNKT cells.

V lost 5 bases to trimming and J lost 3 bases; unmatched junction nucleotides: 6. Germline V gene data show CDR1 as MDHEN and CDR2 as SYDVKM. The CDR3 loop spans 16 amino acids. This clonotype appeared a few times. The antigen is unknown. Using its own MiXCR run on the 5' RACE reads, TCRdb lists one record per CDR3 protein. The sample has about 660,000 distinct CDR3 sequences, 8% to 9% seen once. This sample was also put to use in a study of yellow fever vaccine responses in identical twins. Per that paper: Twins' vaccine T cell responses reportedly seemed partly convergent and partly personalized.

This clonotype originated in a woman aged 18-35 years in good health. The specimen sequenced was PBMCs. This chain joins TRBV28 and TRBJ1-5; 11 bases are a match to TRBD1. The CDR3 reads CASSASGQGANQPQHF. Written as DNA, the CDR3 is TGTGCCAGCAGTGCCTCTGGACAGGGGGCCAATCAGCCCCAGCATTTT.